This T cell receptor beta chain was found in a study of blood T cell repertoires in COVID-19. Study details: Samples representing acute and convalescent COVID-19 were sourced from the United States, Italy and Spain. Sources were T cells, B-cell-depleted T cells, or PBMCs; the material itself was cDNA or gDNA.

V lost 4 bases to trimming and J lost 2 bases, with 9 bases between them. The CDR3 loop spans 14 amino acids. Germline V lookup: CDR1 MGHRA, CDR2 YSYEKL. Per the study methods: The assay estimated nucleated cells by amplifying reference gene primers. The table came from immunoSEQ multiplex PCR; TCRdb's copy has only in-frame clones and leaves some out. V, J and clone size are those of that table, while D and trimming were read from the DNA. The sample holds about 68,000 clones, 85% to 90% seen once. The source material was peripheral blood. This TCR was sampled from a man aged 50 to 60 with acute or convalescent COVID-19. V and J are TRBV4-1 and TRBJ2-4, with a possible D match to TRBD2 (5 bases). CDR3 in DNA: TGCGCCAGCAGCCCACCTAGCACCAAAAACATTCAGTACTTC. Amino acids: CASSPPSTKNIQYF.